One T cell receptor beta chain is described in this entry. One end of the junction does not line up with germline, which may come from a read error. This sample stems from a study of early T cells in non-severe SARS-CoV-2 infection. Whole-study context: The study sequenced bulk RNA from unsorted whole blood, with chains unpaired.

CDR1 and CDR2 (germline): SEHNR, FQNEAQ (reference sequence). The CDR3 is 14 amino acids. Unique molecular identifiers were added to individual cDNA molecules. Using its own MiXCR run on the 5' RACE reads, TCRdb lists one record per CDR3 protein. Seen here are tens of thousands of distinct CDR3 sequences, 8.8% observed once, and the top ten hold around 15%. The receptor was derived from an adult who was a healthcare worker with PCR-confirmed SARS-CoV-2 infection or an uninfected control (not recorded which). The chain uses TRBV7-9 and TRBJ2-5, with 7 bases fitting TRBD1. The material was whole blood, obtained at baseline. The CDR3 loop reads CASSSTGAQGTQYF. The CDR3, as DNA: TGTGCCAGCAGCTCAACAGGGGCCCAAGGGACCCAGTACTTC.